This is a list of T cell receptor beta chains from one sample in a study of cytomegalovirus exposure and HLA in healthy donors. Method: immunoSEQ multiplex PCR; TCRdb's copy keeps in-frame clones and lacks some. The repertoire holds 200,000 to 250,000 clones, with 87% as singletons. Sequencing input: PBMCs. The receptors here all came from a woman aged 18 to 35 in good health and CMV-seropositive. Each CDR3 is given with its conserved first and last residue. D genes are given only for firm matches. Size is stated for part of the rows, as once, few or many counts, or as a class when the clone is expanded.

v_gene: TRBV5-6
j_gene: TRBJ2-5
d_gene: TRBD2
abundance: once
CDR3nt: TGTGCCAGCCTTACTAGCGGGAGGGTTGCAGAGACCCAGTACTTC
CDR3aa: CASLTSGRVAETQYF

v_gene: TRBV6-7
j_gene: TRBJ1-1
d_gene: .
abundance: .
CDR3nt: TGTGCCAGCAGTTACTGCGGTCACCCGCCGCACGCGAACACTGAAGCTTTCTTT
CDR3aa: CASSYCGHPPHANTEAFF

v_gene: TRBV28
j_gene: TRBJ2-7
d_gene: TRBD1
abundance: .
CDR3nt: TGTGCCACCTGGACAGGAGAAGGCTCCTACGAGCAGTACTTC
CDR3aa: CATWTGEGSYEQYF

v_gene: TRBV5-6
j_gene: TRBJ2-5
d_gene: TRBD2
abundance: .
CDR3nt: TGTGCCAGCATAGGGACTAGCGGGGGATCGGGGCGAGTGACCCAGTACTTC
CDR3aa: CASIGTSGGSGRVTQYF

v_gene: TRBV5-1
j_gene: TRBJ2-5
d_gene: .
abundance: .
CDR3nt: TGCGCCAGCAGCTTGTCCCGGTCCCAAGAGACCCAGTACTTC
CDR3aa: CASSLSRSQETQYF

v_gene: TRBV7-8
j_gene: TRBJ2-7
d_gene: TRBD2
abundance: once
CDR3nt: TGTGCCAGCAGCCAACCTAGGACTAGCTCCTACGAGCAGTACTTC
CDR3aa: CASSQPRTSSYEQYF

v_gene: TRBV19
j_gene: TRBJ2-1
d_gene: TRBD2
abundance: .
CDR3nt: TGTGCCAGTAGTATAGGAGGAGCGGGGACCTACAATGAGCAGTTCTTC
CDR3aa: CASSIGGAGTYNEQFF

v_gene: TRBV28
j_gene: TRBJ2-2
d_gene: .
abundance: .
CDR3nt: TGTGCCACCCACTCTCCGGCGAACACCGGGGAGCTGTTTTTT
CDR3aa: CATHSPANTGELFF

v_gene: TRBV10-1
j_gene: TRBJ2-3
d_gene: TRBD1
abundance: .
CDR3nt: TGCGCCAGCAGTGTAAGGGGGCTTCAAGATACGCAGTATTTT
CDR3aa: CASSVRGLQDTQYF

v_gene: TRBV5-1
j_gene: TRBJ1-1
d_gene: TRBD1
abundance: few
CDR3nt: TGCGCCAGCAGCTTGGGGGACAGAGTCACTGAAGCTTTCTTT
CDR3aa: CASSLGDRVTEAFF

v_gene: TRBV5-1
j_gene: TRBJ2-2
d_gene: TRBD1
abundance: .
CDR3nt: TGCGCCAGCAGCGTAGGGACAGGGCGGCCCGGGGAGCTGTTTTTT
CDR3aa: CASSVGTGRPGELFF

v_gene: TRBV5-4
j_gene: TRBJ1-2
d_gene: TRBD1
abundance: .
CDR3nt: TGTGCCAGCAGCACCCGGACAGGGGAGAACTATGGCTACACCTTC
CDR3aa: CASSTRTGENYGYTF

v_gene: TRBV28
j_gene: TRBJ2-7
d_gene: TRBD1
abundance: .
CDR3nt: TGTGCCAGCAGTTTAAGGAAGGACAGGGTAAGGTCCTACGAGCAGTACTTC
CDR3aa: CASSLRKDRVRSYEQYF

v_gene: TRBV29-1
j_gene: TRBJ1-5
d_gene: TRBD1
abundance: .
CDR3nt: TGCAGCTTCCGGGACAGGGGGCCAGATCAGCCCCAGCATTTT
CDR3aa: CSFRDRGPDQPQHF

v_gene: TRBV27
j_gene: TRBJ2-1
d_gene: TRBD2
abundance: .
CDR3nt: TGTGCCAGCAGTGTGAGCGGGAGGGCCTACTACAATGAGCAGTTCTTC
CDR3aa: CASSVSGRAYYNEQFF

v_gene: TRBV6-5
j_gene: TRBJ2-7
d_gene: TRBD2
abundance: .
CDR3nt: TGTGCCAGCAGTTACTCTCCAGCGGGAGCCTACGAGCAGTACTTC
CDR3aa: CASSYSPAGAYEQYF

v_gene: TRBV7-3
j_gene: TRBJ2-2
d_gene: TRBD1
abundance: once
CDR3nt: TGTGCCAGCGGGGCGGACAGGGGCACCGGGGAGCTGTTTTTT
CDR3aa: CASGADRGTGELFF

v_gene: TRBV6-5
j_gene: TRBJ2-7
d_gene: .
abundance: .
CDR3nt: TGTGCCAGCAGTTCAGGGGCTGGGATCTACGAGCAGTACTTC
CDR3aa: CASSSGAGIYEQYF

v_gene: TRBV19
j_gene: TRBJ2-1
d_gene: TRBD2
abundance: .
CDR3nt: TGTGCCAGTAAGGGACTAGCGGTCCCCAATGAGCAGTTCTTC
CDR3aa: CASKGLAVPNEQFF

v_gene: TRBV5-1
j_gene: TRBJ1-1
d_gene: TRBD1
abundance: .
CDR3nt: TGCGCCAGCAGCTACGGACAGGGGACTGAAGCTTTCTTT
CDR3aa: CASSYGQGTEAFF

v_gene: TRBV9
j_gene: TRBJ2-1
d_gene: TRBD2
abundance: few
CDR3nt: TGTGCCAGCAGTTCACTAGCGGACAATGAGCAGTTCTTC
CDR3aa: CASSSLADNEQFF

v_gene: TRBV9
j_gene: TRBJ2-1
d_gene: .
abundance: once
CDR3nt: TGTGCCAGCAGCGTAGGGGGGGTTAGCCGGAGCTCCTACAATGAGCAGTTCTTC
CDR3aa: CASSVGGVSRSSYNEQFF

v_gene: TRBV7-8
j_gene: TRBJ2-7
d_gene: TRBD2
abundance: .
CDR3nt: TGTGCCAGCAGCTTGCCCCAGCGGGAGCACTCCTACGAGCAGTACTTC
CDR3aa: CASSLPQREHSYEQYF

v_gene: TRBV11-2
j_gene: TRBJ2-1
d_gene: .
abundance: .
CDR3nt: TGTGCCAGCAGCTTAGTATTCGACGGAGACTCTTCACTCCATGAGCAGTTCTTC
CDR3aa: CASSLVFDGDSSLHEQFF

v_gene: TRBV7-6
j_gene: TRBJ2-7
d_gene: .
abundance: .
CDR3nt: TGTGCCAGCAGCGCCCCATCAGGGGACGAGCAGTACTTC
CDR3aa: CASSAPSGDEQYF

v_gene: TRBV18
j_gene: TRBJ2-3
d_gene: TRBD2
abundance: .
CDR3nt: TGTGCCAGCTCACAACTAGCGACCCTTACAGATACGCAGTATTTT
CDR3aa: CASSQLATLTDTQYF

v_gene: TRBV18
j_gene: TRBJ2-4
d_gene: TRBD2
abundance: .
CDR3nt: TGTGCCAGCTCACCAGGGACTACAAAAAACATTCAGTACTTC
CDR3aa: CASSPGTTKNIQYF

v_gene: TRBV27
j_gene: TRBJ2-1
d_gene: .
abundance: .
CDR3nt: TGTGCCAGCAGTTTAATGCCGGGTTTTGGTGAGCAGTTCTTC
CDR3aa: CASSLMPGFGEQFF

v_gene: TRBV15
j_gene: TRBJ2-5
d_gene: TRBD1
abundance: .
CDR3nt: TGTGCCACCAGCAGAGGAGGACAGGTGGACCTCCAAGAGACCCAGTACTTC
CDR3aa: CATSRGGQVDLQETQYF

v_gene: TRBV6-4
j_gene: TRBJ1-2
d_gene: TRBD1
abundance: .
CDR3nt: TGTGCCAGCAGTGAATGGCAGGGGGCTAAATATGGCTACACCTTC
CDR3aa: CASSEWQGAKYGYTF

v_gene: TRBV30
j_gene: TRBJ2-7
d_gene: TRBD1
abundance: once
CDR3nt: TGTGCCTGGAGTGTACTTCCAGGGGGTTACGAGCAGTACTTC
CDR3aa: CAWSVLPGGYEQYF

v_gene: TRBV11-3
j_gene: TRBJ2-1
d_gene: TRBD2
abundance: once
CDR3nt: TGTGCCAGCAGCTTAGGGGCTAGCGGAGCCAATGAGCAGTTCTTC
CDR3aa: CASSLGASGANEQFF

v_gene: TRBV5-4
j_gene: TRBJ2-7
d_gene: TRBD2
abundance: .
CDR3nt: TGTGCCAGCAGCTCCCGACTAGCGGGAGGCCACGGCGAGCAGTACTTC
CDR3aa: CASSSRLAGGHGEQYF

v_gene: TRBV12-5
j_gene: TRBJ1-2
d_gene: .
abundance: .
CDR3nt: TGTGCTAGTGGTTTGGTACCTGGAGAGACGTATGGCTACACCTTC
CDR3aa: CASGLVPGETYGYTF

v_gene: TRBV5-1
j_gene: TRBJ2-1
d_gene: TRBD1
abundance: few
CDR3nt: TGCGCCAGCAGCTCGGCAGGGGGTTACAATGAGCAGTTCTTC
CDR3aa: CASSSAGGYNEQFF

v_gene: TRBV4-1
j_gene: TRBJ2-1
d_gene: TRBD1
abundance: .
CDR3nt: TGCGCCAGCAGCCAAGCCCACAGGGGGCTATACAATGAGCAGTTCTTC
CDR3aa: CASSQAHRGLYNEQFF

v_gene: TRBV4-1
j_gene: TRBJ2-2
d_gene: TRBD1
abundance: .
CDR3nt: TGCGCCAGCAGCCAAGACAGGGGGCGCATCACCGGGGAGCTGTTTTTT
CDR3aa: CASSQDRGRITGELFF

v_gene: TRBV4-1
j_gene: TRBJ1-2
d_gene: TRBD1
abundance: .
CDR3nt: TGCGCCAGCAGCCTAACCGCTTGGACAGGGGAAGATAACTATGGCTACACCTTC
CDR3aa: CASSLTAWTGEDNYGYTF

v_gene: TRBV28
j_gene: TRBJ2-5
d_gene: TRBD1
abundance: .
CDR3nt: TGTGCCAGCCGGGACAGGGGTACAGAGACCCAGTACTTC
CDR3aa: CASRDRGTETQYF

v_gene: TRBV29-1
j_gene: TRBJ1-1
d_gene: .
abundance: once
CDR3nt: TGCAGCGCAGGCACCGGCGGGGGACGGTGGTACACTGAAGCTTTCTTT
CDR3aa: CSAGTGGGRWYTEAFF

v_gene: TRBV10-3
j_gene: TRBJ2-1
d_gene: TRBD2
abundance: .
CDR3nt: TGTGCCATCTCCCCGGGACTAGCGCCCGGGCACAATGAGCAGTTCTTC
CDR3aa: CAISPGLAPGHNEQFF

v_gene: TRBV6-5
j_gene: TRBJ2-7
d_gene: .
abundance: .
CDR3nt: TGTGCCAGCGGGCGGGAAAGGGAGCAGTACTTC
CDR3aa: CASGREREQYF

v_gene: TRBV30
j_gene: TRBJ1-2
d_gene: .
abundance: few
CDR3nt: TGTGCCTGGAGTGTACAGGGCCTATATGGCTACACCTTC
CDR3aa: CAWSVQGLYGYTF

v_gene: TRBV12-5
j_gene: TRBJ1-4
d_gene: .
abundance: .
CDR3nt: TGTGCTAGTGGTTTGAACTTTCCTGAAAAACTGTTTTTT
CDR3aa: CASGLNFPEKLFF

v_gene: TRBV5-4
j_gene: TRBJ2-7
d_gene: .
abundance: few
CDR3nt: TGTGCCAGCAGCATTCTCTCCTACGAGCAGTACTTC
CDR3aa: CASSILSYEQYF

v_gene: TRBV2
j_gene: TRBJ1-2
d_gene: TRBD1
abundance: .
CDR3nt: TGTGCCAGTGGAGGGACAGCCCATGGCTACACCTTC
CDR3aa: CASGGTAHGYTF

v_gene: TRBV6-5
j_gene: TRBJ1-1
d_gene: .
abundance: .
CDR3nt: TGTGCCAGCAGTCAAACAGCGAACACTGAAGCTTTCTTT
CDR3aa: CASSQTANTEAFF

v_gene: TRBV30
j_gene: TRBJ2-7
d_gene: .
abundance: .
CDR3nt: TGTGCCTGGAGTGTATCCAGGGAGGCCTACGAGCAGTACTTC
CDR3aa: CAWSVSREAYEQYF